This is a list of T cell receptor beta chains from one sample in a study of cytomegalovirus exposure and HLA in healthy donors. The table came from immunoSEQ multiplex PCR; TCRdb's copy has only in-frame clones and leaves some out. Of 100,000 to 150,000 clones listed, roughly 80% are singletons. The source material was PBMCs. The receptor set was obtained from a boy aged 5-17 years in good health and CMV-seronegative. CDR3s include the opening cysteine and the closing phenylalanine or tryptophan. A D gene is named only where the DNA matches it firmly. The size entry is marked missing in some rows and otherwise reads once, few, many or a size class.

D gene: .
V gene: TRBV2
J gene: TRBJ2-5
CDR3 length: 15
clone size: .
CDR3 DNA: TGTGCCAGCAGTGAAGCGCGGTTGAGCCGGGAGACCCAGTACTTC
CDR3 protein: CASSEARLSRETQYF

D gene: .
V gene: TRBV4-2
J gene: TRBJ2-1
CDR3 length: 17
clone size: .
CDR3 DNA: TGTGCCAGCAGCCATCCCTTCGGACAGAGCTCCTACAATGAGCAGTTCTTC
CDR3 protein: CASSHPFGQSSYNEQFF

D gene: .
V gene: TRBV29-1
J gene: TRBJ1-5
CDR3 length: 13
clone size: .
CDR3 DNA: TGCAGCGTTGAAGCGGGTAGCAATCAGCCCCAGCATTTT
CDR3 protein: CSVEAGSNQPQHF

D gene: .
V gene: TRBV4-2
J gene: TRBJ1-1
CDR3 length: 16
clone size: .
CDR3 DNA: TGTGCCAGCAGCCCGTCCGAGGCAGGGATGAACACTGAAGCTTTCTTT
CDR3 protein: CASSPSEAGMNTEAFF

D gene: .
V gene: TRBV15
J gene: TRBJ2-7
CDR3 length: 16
clone size: .
CDR3 DNA: TGTGCCACCAGCAGGGGCGGGACGACCGCTTTTTACGAGCAGTACTTC
CDR3 protein: CATSRGGTTAFYEQYF

D gene: .
V gene: TRBV5-4
J gene: TRBJ2-1
CDR3 length: 16
clone size: .
CDR3 DNA: TGTGCCAGCAGCTTGGGGACAACCCAAAGCTACAATGAGCAGTTCTTC
CDR3 protein: CASSLGTTQSYNEQFF

D gene: .
V gene: TRBV5-6
J gene: TRBJ1-1
CDR3 length: 15
clone size: .
CDR3 DNA: TGTGCCAGCAGTCCCCGGGACATAGTGAACACTGAAGCTTTCTTT
CDR3 protein: CASSPRDIVNTEAFF

D gene: .
V gene: TRBV5-1
J gene: TRBJ2-7
CDR3 length: 13
clone size: .
CDR3 DNA: TGCGCCAGCAGCTTGGGGGGCGCCGACGAGCAGTACTTC
CDR3 protein: CASSLGGADEQYF

D gene: .
V gene: TRBV2
J gene: TRBJ2-1
CDR3 length: 13
clone size: .
CDR3 DNA: TGTGCCAGTTTGGTAAGGGGTGGGAATGAGCAGTTCTTC
CDR3 protein: CASLVRGGNEQFF

D gene: .
V gene: TRBV9
J gene: TRBJ1-5
CDR3 length: 14
clone size: .
CDR3 DNA: TGTGCCAGCAGCGTAGGACAGGCAAATCAGCCCCAGCATTTT
CDR3 protein: CASSVGQANQPQHF

D gene: TRBD1
V gene: TRBV27
J gene: TRBJ2-2
CDR3 length: 15
clone size: .
CDR3 DNA: TGTGCCAGCAGTTTTTTATACAGGGGGCGCTGGGAGCTGTTTTTT
CDR3 protein: CASSFLYRGRWELFF

D gene: TRBD2
V gene: TRBV4-1
J gene: TRBJ2-1
CDR3 length: 13
clone size: .
CDR3 DNA: TGCGCCAGCAGCCTTCCGGGGGGGCTTGAGCAGTTCTTC
CDR3 protein: CASSLPGGLEQFF

D gene: .
V gene: TRBV5-4
J gene: TRBJ2-1
CDR3 length: 14
clone size: few
CDR3 DNA: TGTGCCAGCAGCTTGGCCCTGGCGGCCGGTGAGCAGTTCTTC
CDR3 protein: CASSLALAAGEQFF

D gene: .
V gene: TRBV4-1
J gene: TRBJ1-1
CDR3 length: 13
clone size: .
CDR3 DNA: TGCGCCAGCAGCCAAGTACAACAGGGCGAAGCTTTCTTT
CDR3 protein: CASSQVQQGEAFF

D gene: TRBD2
V gene: TRBV6-1
J gene: TRBJ2-1
CDR3 length: 19
clone size: .
CDR3 DNA: TGTGCCAGCAGTGTCCCCCCCCATGGACTAGCGGGGGGGTACAATGAGCAGTTCTTC
CDR3 protein: CASSVPPHGLAGGYNEQFF

D gene: TRBD2
V gene: TRBV7-9
J gene: TRBJ2-7
CDR3 length: 18
clone size: .
CDR3 DNA: TGTGCCAGCAGCCCTATGGGACTAGCGCCGAACTCTCCTCGAGAGCAGTACTTC
CDR3 protein: CASSPMGLAPNSPREQYF

D gene: .
V gene: TRBV7-2
J gene: TRBJ1-2
CDR3 length: 13
clone size: .
CDR3 DNA: TGTGCCAGCAGCTTAGTAAGACAGTTTGGCTACACCTTC
CDR3 protein: CASSLVRQFGYTF

D gene: .
V gene: TRBV5-4
J gene: TRBJ2-3
CDR3 length: 18
clone size: .
CDR3 DNA: TGTGCCAGCAGCTTGGTTTACGGCGCGGACTGGAACACAGATACGCAGTATTTT
CDR3 protein: CASSLVYGADWNTDTQYF

D gene: TRBD2
V gene: TRBV5-1
J gene: TRBJ2-5
CDR3 length: 18
clone size: .
CDR3 DNA: TGCGCCAGCAGCTTACTAGCGGGAGCGGGGCTCCATTCAGAGACCCAGTACTTC
CDR3 protein: CASSLLAGAGLHSETQYF

D gene: TRBD2
V gene: TRBV19
J gene: TRBJ2-3
CDR3 length: 18
clone size: .
CDR3 DNA: TGTGCCAGTAGTATAAGCGGGAGGGCCGTCGTTGGTACAGATACGCAGTATTTT
CDR3 protein: CASSISGRAVVGTDTQYF

D gene: TRBD1
V gene: TRBV5-1
J gene: TRBJ2-7
CDR3 length: 15
clone size: once
CDR3 DNA: TGCGCCAGCAGCTTCGCCGGGACAGGGGAAAGCGAGCAGTACTTC
CDR3 protein: CASSFAGTGESEQYF

D gene: TRBD1
V gene: TRBV5-4
J gene: TRBJ2-1
CDR3 length: 14
clone size: .
CDR3 DNA: TGTGCCAGCAGCGCAGGGGGAGCGGACAATGAGCAGTTCTTC
CDR3 protein: CASSAGGADNEQFF

D gene: TRBD1
V gene: TRBV4-1
J gene: TRBJ2-1
CDR3 length: 15
clone size: few
CDR3 DNA: TGCGCCACCTCGAATCCGGGACAGGGGAGGTGGGAGCAGTTCTTC
CDR3 protein: CATSNPGQGRWEQFF

D gene: .
V gene: TRBV2
J gene: TRBJ1-1
CDR3 length: 13
clone size: .
CDR3 DNA: TGTGCCAGCAGGGCCAGGGGTCTCACTGAAGCTTTCTTT
CDR3 protein: CASRARGLTEAFF

D gene: TRBD2
V gene: TRBV29-1
J gene: TRBJ2-1
CDR3 length: 14
clone size: few
CDR3 DNA: TGCAGCTCCGATGGGGCGGGAGGTCCCAATGAGCAGTTCTTC
CDR3 protein: CSSDGAGGPNEQFF

D gene: TRBD1
V gene: TRBV13
J gene: TRBJ1-2
CDR3 length: 16
clone size: .
CDR3 DNA: TGTGCCAGCAGCTTAGGCCTAATAGGACAGGGTAGAGGCTACACCTTC
CDR3 protein: CASSLGLIGQGRGYTF

D gene: .
V gene: TRBV4-2
J gene: TRBJ2-7
CDR3 length: 14
clone size: .
CDR3 DNA: TGTGCCAGCAGCCAAGAAATCTCCGTCTACGAGCAGTACTTC
CDR3 protein: CASSQEISVYEQYF

D gene: TRBD1
V gene: TRBV7-2
J gene: TRBJ2-7
CDR3 length: 13
clone size: .
CDR3 DNA: TGTGCCAGCAGCTACGACAGGGGCTACGAGCAGTACTTC
CDR3 protein: CASSYDRGYEQYF

D gene: .
V gene: TRBV5-1
J gene: TRBJ2-7
CDR3 length: 17
clone size: .
CDR3 DNA: TGCGCCAGCAGCTGGGGATGGCGGGACGGGACCTCCTACGAGCAGTACTTC
CDR3 protein: CASSWGWRDGTSYEQYF

D gene: TRBD2
V gene: TRBV13
J gene: TRBJ2-3
CDR3 length: 17
clone size: .
CDR3 DNA: TGTGCCAGCAGCTTAGGAGGGCGGGAGCCTTATGGAGATACGCAGTATTTT
CDR3 protein: CASSLGGREPYGDTQYF